This T cell receptor (beta chain) was captured in a study of cytomegalovirus exposure and HLA in healthy donors. From germline, CDR1 is SGHNT and CDR2 YENEEA. The CDR3 consists of 17 residues. V was shortened by 5 bases and J by 5 bases, with 22 bases between the two germline ends. PCR involved 60 Vbeta and 13 Jbeta primers. TCRdb's copy holds only in-frame clones and misses some; the assay was immunoSEQ multiplex PCR. The repertoire includes 150,000 to 200,000 clones, about 80% of them detected once, and about 0.7% sits in the top ten. Sequenced: PBMCs. The J gene is TRBJ2-1, the V gene TRBV11-3; tentative D call: TRBD2 (7 bases). This receptor was obtained from a boy younger than 18 in good health and CMV-seronegative. The CDR3 coding sequence is TGTGCCAGCAGCCCTTTCGCAGGGGAGGGAATCCACAATGAGCAGTTCTTC. This codes for CASSPFAGEGIHNEQFF.